Following are 9 T cell receptor beta chains from one sample sequenced in a study of CD8 T cells in Susac syndrome. The authors reverse transcribed roughly 0.5 to 1 ug RNA with random hexamers. Each CDR3 protein gets one entry after TCRdb re-called the immunoSEQ multiplex PCR reads with MiXCR. The sample gives approximately 200,000 distinct CDR3 sequences, approximately 95% of which show up once; 0.093% is in the top ten. The specimen was CD4+ T cells from PBMCs. These receptors came from a human donor with multiple sclerosis.

V gene TRBV29-1 combines with J gene TRBJ2-2; 8 nucleotides match TRBD1. V shed 4 bases, J shed 4 bases, and the junction held 8 bases outside the gene matches. The CDR3 consists of 15 residues. CDR1 and CDR2 (germline): SQVTM, ANQGSEA. CDR3: CSVAGTGGTTGELFF. The CDR3 nucleotides are TGCAGCGTTGCAGGGACAGGAGGAACCACCGGGGAGCTGTTTTTT.

The chain has TRBV3-1 and TRBJ1-5; tentatively, D is TRBD1 (6 bases). CDR1 is LGHDT and CDR2 is YNNKEL in the germline V gene (reference sequence). The CDR3 covers 13 residues. Trimming pared 4 bases from V and 6 bases from J, leaving 10 bases between. CDR3 sequence reads: CASSPPRGQPQHF. The CDR3, as DNA: TGTGCCAGCAGCCCCCCCAGGGGTCAGCCCCAGCATTTT.

The genes are TRBV30 and TRBJ1-1, with D perhaps TRBD1 (6 bases). The germline CDR1 and CDR2 sequences are GTSNPN and SVGIG (reference sequence). V was cut by 5 bases and J by 0 bases, with 10 bases left in between. The CDR3 contains 13 residues. The CDR3 sequence: CAWSRDMNTEAFF. CDR3 sequence (DNA): TGTGCCTGGTCTCGGGACATGAACACTGAAGCTTTCTTT. Supplemented by reference TRBV30 and TRBJ1-1, the full variable domain reads SQTIHQWPATLVQPVGSPLSLECTVEGTSNPNLYWYRQAAGRGLQLLFYSVGIGQISSEVPQNLSASRPQDRQFILSSKKLLLSDSGFYLCAWSRDMNTEAFFGQGTRLTVV.

The chain carries TRBV29-1 and TRBJ1-1; D ambiguous. This CDR3 comprises 14 residues. Germline-derived CDR1 and CDR2 are SQVTM and ANQGSEA. The V end was cut by 8 bases, the J end by 0 bases, with 16 bases between. The CDR3 bases are TGCAGCTCGGGAATTGGCCCGATGAACACTGAAGCTTTCTTT. Amino acid sequence: CSSGIGPMNTEAFF.

The chain uses TRBV18 and TRBJ1-2, with TRBD1 matching 9 bases. The CDR3 has 14 amino acids. CDR1 is KGHSH and CDR2 is LQKENI in the germline V gene. The V gene end was trimmed by 3 bases and the J gene end by 6 bases; junction bases not matched to a gene: 5. The CDR3 is CASSPDGTGNGYTF. The CDR3 nucleotides read TGTGCCAGCTCACCCGACGGGACAGGGAATGGCTACACCTTC.

The chain links TRBV5-6 to TRBJ2-7; no definite D call. V gave up 5 bases and J gave up 3 bases, with 15 bases separating them. The germline V gene encodes CDR1 SGHDT and CDR2 YYEEEE. CDR3 length equals 14 residues. In DNA, the CDR3 is TGTGCCAGCAGTCAGCTGGGTCCCTTCTACGAGCAGTACTTC. Encoded protein: CASSQLGPFYEQYF.

The chain employs TRBV6-2 or TRBV6-3 and TRBJ2-1, with 10 bases that match TRBD1. The V gene end was trimmed by 0 bases and the J gene end by 7 bases; junction bases not matched to a gene: 3. Germline CDR1 is MNHEY and CDR2 is SVGEGT. CDR3 length equals 15 residues. The DNA of the CDR3 is TGTGCCAGCAGTTACTCGGGACAGGGGAAAAATGAGCAGTTCTTC. Protein: CASSYSGQGKNEQFF.

The V call is TRBV23-1, the J call TRBJ2-7, with 9 positions matching TRBD1. TRBV23-1 qualifies as an ORF whose function is uncertain. The CDR3 is 17 amino acids. The trim removed 0 bases at V and 6 bases at J, leaving 12 bases unmatched. In DNA form, the CDR3 reads TGCGCCAGCAGTCAATCTGATGGGGACAGGGCATGGACCGAGCAGTACTTC. It encodes CASSQSDGDRAWTEQYF.

The chain is built from TRBV20-1 and TRBJ1-2, with a tentative D call TRBD1 (6 bases). This CDR3 contains 11 residues. V lost 3 bases and J 7 bases, leaving 9 bases between the germline ends. CDR1 is DFQATT, CDR2 SNEGSKA, per germline (reference sequence). CDR3 sequence (DNA): TGCAGTGCTAGTACAGGGATTGGCTACACCTTC. This sequence encodes CSASTGIGYTF.